Sequencing of this T cell receptor (beta chain) was carried out in a study of T cell responses to AZD1222 COVID-19 vaccine (dated by TCRdb to the early 2020s). For the study in its entirety: AZD1222 recipients with second doses at about 4 weeks or about 12 weeks were pooled, because spike-specific TCR depth and breadth did not differ between schedules. Enrollment into the trials was organized by age into subgroups of 18-55, 56-69 and 70-plus years, and those subgroups contained roughly 140, 27 and 60 TCR-sequenced participants, respectively. A total of over 230 trial participants underwent TCR sequencing, of whom about 210 had received two doses of AZD1222 and roughly 26 had received two doses of the MenACWY control vaccine. Overall study outcomes, separate from this receptor: Reportedly, close to half of the unique spike-specific TCRs recognized epitopes lying outside the regions that are mutated in the B.1.351 and B.1.1.7 variants. Participants were mostly white British, with more females than males. The authors suggested clonal diversity may have been underestimated. Vaccine-associated CD4 TCRs spanned the whole spike protein, with dominant responses in regions 160-218 and 743-854. The 56-69-year group was small, and its depth increase did not reach significance, likely because of low power. Because no day 14 peak-response samples were available, the repertoires could be characterized only after the peak T cell response. After two AZD1222 doses, both the breadth and the depth of spike-specific TCRs were significantly higher than at day 0 and than in MenACWY recipients. Conclusions about previously exposed vaccinees were limited because only six AZD1222 recipients were SARS-CoV-2 seropositive at baseline.

This specimen's time point label, interpreted: baseline before first vaccination. Samples from vaccinated people were obtained from the UK trials COV001 and COV002, which included a single-blind randomized controlled phase 2/3 trial of AZD1222 (ChAdOx1 nCoV-19) in healthy adults. Trial participant PBMC samples were collected at day 0 and day 28 after the second dose for TCRbeta chain sequencing. Concerning this clone: Its target antigen remains unknown. Per-nucleotide qualities are absent, and no much larger clonotype sits a single base away.

The CDR3 regions of human TCRbeta chains were analyzed by immunosequencing. The paper's processing steps were these. Repertoire TCRs were checked for matches against a reference library of SARS-CoV-2-specific TCRs that had been generated using the MIRA antigen-specificity platform. Breadth meant the fraction of unique TCRs that were SARS-CoV-2-associated, whereas depth meant the fraction of total T cells that were SARS-CoV-2-associated. Each spike-specific TCR was assigned to its reactive spike region and to a CD4 or CD8 class using the MIRA data. Log10-transformed breadth and depth values were compared by one-way ANOVA with Sidak's multiple comparisons tests. The immuneACCESS repertoire file appears here via TCRdb, limited to in-frame rearrangements. These files lack a portion of the clones; in checked studies, under half of the deficit traces to unresolved V genes, and the cause of the others is not known. That table furnishes V, J and clone size, whereas the DNA furnished D and trimming. For this sample the table gives about 130,000 clones, of which around nine tenths were detected only once. Under 2% of the sample rests with the top ten.

This receptor was identified in an adult in good health. The source material was peripheral blood, sampled on day 0 of AZD1222 vaccination.

The nucleotides read TGTGCCAGCAGCTTCGGCCAGGGCAACACTGAAGCTTTCTTT. This yields the protein CASSFGQGNTEAFF. Recombination linked TRBV5-4 to TRBJ1-1; the D gene is perhaps TRBD1, on 5 matching bases. CDR1 SGHNT and CDR2 YYREEE were looked up in the germline V gene (reference sequence). The CDR3 measures 14 amino acids from cysteine to phenylalanine. Only CDR3 DNA is held: 42 bases, read in frame from base 1. The germline ends are 10 bases apart after V is trimmed by 2 bases and J by 2 bases.